This TCR beta chain was sequenced for a study of T-cell reconstitution after alpha-beta-depleted transplantation in children. Unique molecular identifiers were built into the TCRbeta library. TCRdb re-derived calls from the PCR reads in MiXCR, one entry per CDR3 protein. The sample has hundreds of thousands of distinct CDR3 sequences, around 19% seen once. Germline CDR1 SQVTM, CDR2 ANQGSEA. The CDR3 is 13 residues long. V lost 5 bases, J lost 1 base, and 8 bases lay in between. The source of this sequence is a human donor who donated a stem cell graft to a child with acute lymphoblastic leukemia. The sample consisted of PBMCs from the stem cell graft donor, taken from the stem cell graft. The J gene is TRBJ1-4, the V gene TRBV29-1; D possibly corresponds to TRBD1 (6 bases). The CDR3 DNA sequence: TGCAGCGTTCACAGGGTAACTAATGAAAAACTGTTTTTT. Translation: CSVHRVTNEKLFF.